One T cell receptor beta chain is described in this entry. This table comes from immunoSEQ multiplex PCR, and its TCRdb copy is limited to in-frame clones, with some not included. The profile shows about 55,000 clones, nearly 85% of them singletons. The data derive from a study of OX40 agonist ivuxolimab in advanced cancers. The CDR3 runs 14 residues. Trimming removed 5 bases at V and 6 bases at J, with 14 bases between. CDR1 and CDR2 from the germline V gene are MDHEN and SYDVKM. V and J are TRBV28 and TRBJ2-1, with D unresolved. The sequence was collected from an adult with an advanced solid tumor such as melanoma, head and neck, liver or kidney cancer. The material sequenced was CD4+ or CD8+ T cells sorted from blood, taken in a trial of the OX40 agonist ivuxolimab. This chain's CDR3 is CASSLWTLTNEQFF. CDR3 bases: TGTGCCAGCAGTCTCTGGACCCTAACCAATGAGCAGTTCTTC.